This T cell receptor beta chain emerged from a study of blood T cell repertoires in COVID-19. In the study overall: Samples taken during acute and convalescent COVID-19 were collected in the United States, Italy and Spain.

The CDR3 runs 14 residues. Trimming took 0 bases from V and 10 from J, leaving 15 bases between them. Germline V gives CDR1 SGHDN, CDR2 FVKESK. Original processing notes: Nucleated cell counts were estimated from reference gene primer amplification. The repertoire was sequenced with immunoSEQ multiplex PCR; TCRdb's copy has only in-frame clones and lacks some. V and J calls and clone size are those listed in that table; D and trimming were worked out from the DNA. The table shows about 64,000 clones, with more than 70% occurring only once. The sequence was obtained from a man aged 65-85 years with acute or convalescent COVID-19. Sample: peripheral blood. The J gene is TRBJ1-1, the V gene TRBV14; D uncertain. Written as DNA, the CDR3 is TGTGCCAGCAGCCAAGATAGACGGAGGGTTAGAGCTTTCTTT. It specifies CASSQDRRRVRAFF.